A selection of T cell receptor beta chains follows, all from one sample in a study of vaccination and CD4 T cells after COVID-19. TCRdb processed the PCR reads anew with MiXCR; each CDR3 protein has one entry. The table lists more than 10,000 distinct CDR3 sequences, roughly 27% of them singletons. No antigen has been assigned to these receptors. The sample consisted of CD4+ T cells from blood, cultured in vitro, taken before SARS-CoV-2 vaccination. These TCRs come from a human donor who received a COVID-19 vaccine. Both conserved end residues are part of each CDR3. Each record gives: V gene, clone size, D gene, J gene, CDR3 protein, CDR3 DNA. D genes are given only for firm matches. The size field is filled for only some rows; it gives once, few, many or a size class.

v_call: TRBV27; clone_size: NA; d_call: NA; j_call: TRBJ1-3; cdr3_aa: CASSPTGYGNTIYF; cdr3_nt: TGTGCCAGCAGCCCAACAGGGTATGGAAACACCATATATTTT
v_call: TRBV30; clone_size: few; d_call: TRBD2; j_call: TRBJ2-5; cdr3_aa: CAWSLLAGGRQETQYF; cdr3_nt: TGTGCCTGGAGCCTCCTGGCGGGGGGGCGCCAAGAGACCCAGTACTTC
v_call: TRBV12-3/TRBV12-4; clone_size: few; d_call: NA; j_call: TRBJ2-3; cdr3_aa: CASSLGSGGTDTQYF; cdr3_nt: TGTGCCAGCAGTTTAGGGTCAGGGGGCACAGATACGCAGTATTTT
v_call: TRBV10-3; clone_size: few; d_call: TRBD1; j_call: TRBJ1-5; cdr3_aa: CAISETGDQPQHF; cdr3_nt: TGTGCCATCAGTGAGACAGGGGATCAGCCCCAGCATTTT
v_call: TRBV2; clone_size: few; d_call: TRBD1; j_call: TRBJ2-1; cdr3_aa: CASTLDRVTYNEQFF; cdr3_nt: TGTGCCAGCACGTTGGACAGGGTCACCTACAATGAGCAGTTCTTC
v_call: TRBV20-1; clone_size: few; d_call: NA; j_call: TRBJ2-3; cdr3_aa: CSARMGTPPDTQYF; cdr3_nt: TGCAGTGCTAGAATGGGAACTCCGCCAGATACGCAGTATTTT
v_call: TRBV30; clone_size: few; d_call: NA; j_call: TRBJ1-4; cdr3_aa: CAWSWKGGEKLFF; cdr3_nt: TGTGCCTGGAGTTGGAAAGGGGGTGAAAAACTGTTTTTT
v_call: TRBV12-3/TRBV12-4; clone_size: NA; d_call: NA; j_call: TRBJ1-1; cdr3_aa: CASSPQTSRLGEAFF; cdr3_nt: TGTGCCAGCAGTCCTCAGACATCCCGGTTGGGTGAAGCTTTCTTT
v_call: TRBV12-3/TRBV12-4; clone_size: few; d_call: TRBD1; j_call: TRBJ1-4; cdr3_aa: CASTRGGGDEKLFF; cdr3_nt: TGTGCCAGCACCCGAGGGGGCGGCGATGAAAAACTGTTTTTT
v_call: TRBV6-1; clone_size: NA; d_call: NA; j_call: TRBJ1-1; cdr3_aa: CASRSLQFTEAFF; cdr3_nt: TGTGCCAGCAGATCACTTCAGTTCACTGAAGCTTTCTTT
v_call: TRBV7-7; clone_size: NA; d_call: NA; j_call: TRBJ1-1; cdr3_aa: CASRADINTEAFF; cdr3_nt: TGTGCCAGCAGGGCGGACATAAACACTGAAGCTTTCTTT
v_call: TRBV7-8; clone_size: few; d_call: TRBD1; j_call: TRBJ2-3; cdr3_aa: CASSADRENTQYF; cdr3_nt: TGTGCCAGCAGCGCCGACAGGGAAAATACGCAGTATTTT
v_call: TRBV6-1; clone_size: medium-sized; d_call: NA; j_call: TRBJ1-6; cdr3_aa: CASSDRPDSPLHF; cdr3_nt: TGTGCCAGCAGTGACCGACCGGATTCACCCCTCCACTTT
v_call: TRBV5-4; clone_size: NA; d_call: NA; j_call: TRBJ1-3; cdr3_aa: CASSPGYGNTIYF; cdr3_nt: TGTGCCAGCAGCCCGGGCTATGGAAACACCATATATTTT
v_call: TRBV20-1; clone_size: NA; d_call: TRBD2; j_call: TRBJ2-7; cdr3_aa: CSASSGRGSYEQYF; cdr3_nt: TGCAGTGCTAGTAGCGGGCGGGGTTCCTACGAGCAGTACTTC
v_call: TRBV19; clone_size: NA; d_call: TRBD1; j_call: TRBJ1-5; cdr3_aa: CASTTDRGVSDQPQHF; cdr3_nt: TGTGCCAGTACAACGGACAGGGGCGTTTCCGATCAGCCCCAGCATTTT
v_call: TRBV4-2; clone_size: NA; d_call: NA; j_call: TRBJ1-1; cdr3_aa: CASSQDTWTAPAKAFF; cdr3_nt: TGTGCCAGCAGCCAAGATACTTGGACAGCCCCAGCCAAAGCTTTCTTT
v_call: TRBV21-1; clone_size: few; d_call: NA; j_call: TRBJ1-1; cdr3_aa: CASSKRDRGRTEAFF; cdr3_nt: TGTGCCAGCAGCAAAAGGGACAGGGGCAGGACTGAAGCTTTCTTT
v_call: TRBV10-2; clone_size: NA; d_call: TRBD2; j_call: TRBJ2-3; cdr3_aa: CASKSGGDTQYF; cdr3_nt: TGCGCCAGCAAATCGGGGGGGGATACGCAGTATTTT
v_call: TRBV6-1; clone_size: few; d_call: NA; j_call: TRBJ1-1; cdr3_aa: CASSVMGRNTEAFF; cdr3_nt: TGTGCCAGCAGTGTTATGGGGAGGAACACTGAAGCTTTCTTT
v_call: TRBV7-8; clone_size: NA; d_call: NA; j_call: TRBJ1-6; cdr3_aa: CASSLGDGADNSPLHF; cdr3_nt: TGTGCCAGCAGCTTAGGGGACGGGGCAGATAATTCACCCCTCCACTTT
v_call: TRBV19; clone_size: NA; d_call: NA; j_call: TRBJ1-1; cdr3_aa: CASKDRLNTEAFF; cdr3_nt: TGTGCCAGTAAGGACCGCTTGAACACTGAAGCTTTCTTT
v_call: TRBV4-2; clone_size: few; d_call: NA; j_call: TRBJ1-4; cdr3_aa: CASSQDPLGAGADEKLFF; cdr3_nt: TGTGCCAGCAGCCAAGATCCTTTGGGGGCAGGGGCGGATGAAAAACTGTTTTTT
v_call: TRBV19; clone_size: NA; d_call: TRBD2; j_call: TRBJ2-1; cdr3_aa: CASSTSGGPPYNEQFF; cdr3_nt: TGTGCCAGTAGTACTAGCGGGGGGCCCCCCTACAATGAGCAGTTCTTC
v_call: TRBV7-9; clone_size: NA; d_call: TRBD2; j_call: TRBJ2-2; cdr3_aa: CASTDATSGAFTGELFF; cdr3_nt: TGTGCCAGCACCGACGCCACTAGCGGAGCTTTCACCGGGGAGCTGTTTTTT
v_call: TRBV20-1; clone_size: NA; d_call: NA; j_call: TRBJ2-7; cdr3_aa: CSARSHAGVKSYEQYF; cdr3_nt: TGCAGTGCTAGGTCTCATGCAGGTGTGAAATCCTACGAGCAGTACTTC
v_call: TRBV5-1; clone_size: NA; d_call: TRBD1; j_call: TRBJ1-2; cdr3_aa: CASSPRPGTGGLNYGYTF; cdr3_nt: TGCGCCAGCAGCCCGAGGCCCGGGACAGGGGGCCTTAACTATGGCTACACCTTC